The following is a TCR beta chain sequence with its context. This record comes from a study of blood T cell repertoires in COVID-19. The wider study: COVID-19 samples, acute and convalescent, were from the United States, Italy and Spain.

The table came from immunoSEQ multiplex PCR; TCRdb's copy has only in-frame clones and leaves some out. This sample has around 200,000 clones, with approximately 80% found just once. Trimming left V 3 bases short and J 4 bases short, with 6 bases between. Germline lookup yields CDR1 KGHDR and CDR2 SFDVKD. The CDR3 length is 13 residues. Sequencing was performed on PBMCs or T cells enriched from blood (not recorded which). This receptor was identified in a middle-aged woman with acute COVID-19. The rearrangement uses TRBV24-1 and TRBJ1-3; the D is unclear. The CDR3 region is CATSDGRGNTIYF. For the CDR3, the DNA is TGTGCCACCAGTGATGGTCGGGGAAACACCATATATTTT.